These T cell receptor beta chains were read from a single sample in a study of blood T cell repertoires in COVID-19. Assay: immunoSEQ multiplex PCR; the TCRdb copy retains only in-frame clones and omits some. The sample has 210,000 or so clones; about 90% are singletons. Sequenced: peripheral blood. These receptors came from a woman aged 50 to 60 with acute or convalescent COVID-19. Both conserved end residues are part of each CDR3. A D gene is named only where the DNA matches it firmly. The listing skips clone size in some rows; elsewhere it reads once, few, many or a size class.

D gene: TRBD1; V gene: TRBV14; J gene: TRBJ1-2; clone size: few; CDR3 protein: CASSQAGTGSGYTF; CDR3 DNA: TGTGCCAGCAGCCAGGCCGGGACAGGGTCCGGCTACACCTTC
D gene: TRBD1; V gene: TRBV19; J gene: TRBJ1-2; clone size: NA; CDR3 protein: CASSTGTAPNYGYTF; CDR3 DNA: TGTGCCAGTAGCACCGGGACAGCCCCTAACTATGGCTACACCTTC
D gene: TRBD2; V gene: TRBV9; J gene: TRBJ2-1; clone size: few; CDR3 protein: CASSTSGSSYNEQFF; CDR3 DNA: TGTGCCAGCAGCACTAGCGGAAGCTCCTACAATGAGCAGTTCTTC
D gene: NA; V gene: TRBV5-5; J gene: TRBJ1-3; clone size: NA; CDR3 protein: CASSPQPGGRNTIYF; CDR3 DNA: TGTGCCAGCAGCCCCCAACCGGGGGGGAGGAACACCATATATTTT
D gene: TRBD1; V gene: TRBV6-5; J gene: TRBJ1-6; clone size: NA; CDR3 protein: CAVRTGLNSPLHF; CDR3 DNA: TGTGCCGTCCGGACAGGGCTCAATTCACCCCTCCACTTT
D gene: NA; V gene: TRBV19; J gene: TRBJ2-3; clone size: NA; CDR3 protein: CASREQGQGDTQYF; CDR3 DNA: TGTGCCAGTAGAGAACAGGGTCAAGGAGATACGCAGTATTTT
D gene: NA; V gene: TRBV6-5; J gene: TRBJ2-5; clone size: NA; CDR3 protein: CASSYTPDFISETQYF; CDR3 DNA: TGTGCCAGCAGTTACACTCCGGACTTCATTTCGGAGACCCAGTACTTC
D gene: TRBD1; V gene: TRBV29-1; J gene: TRBJ1-5; clone size: many; CDR3 protein: CSVASGDRDLEQPQHF; CDR3 DNA: TGCAGCGTCGCATCGGGGGACAGGGACTTAGAGCAGCCCCAGCATTTT
D gene: NA; V gene: TRBV30; J gene: TRBJ1-2; clone size: few; CDR3 protein: CAWSGGIYGYTF; CDR3 DNA: TGTGCCTGGAGTGGAGGGATCTATGGCTACACCTTC
D gene: NA; V gene: TRBV14; J gene: TRBJ2-7; clone size: NA; CDR3 protein: CASSQDSLGWSGRGEQYF; CDR3 DNA: TGTGCCAGCAGCCAAGATTCGTTAGGTTGGAGTGGCCGGGGCGAGCAGTACTTC
D gene: TRBD2; V gene: TRBV6-2/TRBV6-3; J gene: TRBJ2-5; clone size: once; CDR3 protein: CASSPGLAGAQETQYF; CDR3 DNA: TGTGCCAGCAGCCCCGGACTAGCGGGAGCCCAAGAGACCCAGTACTTC
D gene: TRBD2; V gene: TRBV11-3; J gene: TRBJ2-1; clone size: NA; CDR3 protein: CASSPGLAGDEQFF; CDR3 DNA: TGTGCCAGCAGCCCGGGACTAGCGGGGGATGAGCAGTTCTTC
D gene: NA; V gene: TRBV11-2; J gene: TRBJ2-7; clone size: once; CDR3 protein: CASSLISRTDYEQYF; CDR3 DNA: TGTGCCAGCAGCTTAATTTCGAGGACAGACTACGAGCAGTACTTC
D gene: TRBD1; V gene: TRBV19; J gene: TRBJ1-3; clone size: once; CDR3 protein: CASSEWQGAKNTIYF; CDR3 DNA: TGTGCCAGTAGTGAGTGGCAGGGGGCAAAAAACACCATATATTTT
D gene: NA; V gene: TRBV2; J gene: TRBJ2-6; clone size: few; CDR3 protein: CASSVGGSGANVLTF; CDR3 DNA: TGTGCCAGCAGTGTGGGGGGCTCTGGGGCCAACGTCCTGACTTTC
D gene: NA; V gene: TRBV19; J gene: TRBJ1-1; clone size: NA; CDR3 protein: CASHSQGMNTEAFF; CDR3 DNA: TGTGCCAGCCACTCCCAGGGGATGAACACTGAAGCTTTCTTT
D gene: NA; V gene: TRBV9; J gene: TRBJ2-2; clone size: NA; CDR3 protein: CASSDNRGLVTGELFF; CDR3 DNA: TGTGCCAGCAGCGATAACAGGGGACTGGTCACCGGGGAGCTGTTTTTT
D gene: TRBD1; V gene: TRBV30; J gene: TRBJ1-2; clone size: NA; CDR3 protein: CAWSLGTGRGGYTF; CDR3 DNA: TGTGCCTGGAGTCTTGGGACAGGGAGAGGAGGCTACACCTTC
D gene: NA; V gene: TRBV29-1; J gene: TRBJ1-1; clone size: NA; CDR3 protein: CSVGGSYTEAFF; CDR3 DNA: TGCAGCGTCGGGGGGTCCTACACTGAAGCTTTCTTT
D gene: NA; V gene: TRBV29-1; J gene: TRBJ1-1; clone size: NA; CDR3 protein: CSVELQVSFF; CDR3 DNA: TGCAGCGTTGAATTGCAGGTCTCTTTCTTT
D gene: TRBD1; V gene: TRBV6-5; J gene: TRBJ1-3; clone size: NA; CDR3 protein: CASSRGQGNGNTIYF; CDR3 DNA: TGTGCCAGCAGTCGGGGACAGGGGAATGGAAACACCATATATTTT
D gene: NA; V gene: TRBV3-1/TRBV3-2; J gene: TRBJ1-3; clone size: NA; CDR3 protein: CASSQEGRAGNTIYF; CDR3 DNA: TGTGCCAGCAGCCAAGAGGGCAGGGCTGGAAACACCATATATTTT
D gene: NA; V gene: TRBV13; J gene: TRBJ1-4; clone size: NA; CDR3 protein: CASSFRQPIATNEKLFF; CDR3 DNA: TGTGCCAGCAGCTTCCGACAGCCGATTGCAACTAATGAAAAACTGTTTTTT
D gene: TRBD2; V gene: TRBV7-2; J gene: TRBJ2-1; clone size: NA; CDR3 protein: CASSSRVAGDNEQFF; CDR3 DNA: TGTGCCAGCAGCTCCCGAGTAGCGGGGGACAATGAGCAGTTCTTC
D gene: TRBD1; V gene: TRBV11-3; J gene: TRBJ1-1; clone size: NA; CDR3 protein: CASSLGGGRGAFF; CDR3 DNA: TGTGCCAGCAGCTTAGGAGGGGGCAGGGGAGCTTTCTTT
D gene: NA; V gene: TRBV3-1/TRBV3-2; J gene: TRBJ1-5; clone size: NA; CDR3 protein: CASSQDFGYGQPQHF; CDR3 DNA: TGTGCCAGCAGCCAAGATTTCGGGTATGGTCAGCCCCAGCATTTT
D gene: NA; V gene: TRBV5-1; J gene: TRBJ1-3; clone size: once; CDR3 protein: CASSSPGGNTIYF; CDR3 DNA: TGCGCCAGCAGCTCCCCCGGTGGAAACACCATATATTTT
D gene: TRBD2; V gene: TRBV27; J gene: TRBJ2-5; clone size: NA; CDR3 protein: CASSFVAGATQETQYF; CDR3 DNA: TGTGCCAGCAGTTTCGTTGCGGGAGCGACGCAAGAGACCCAGTACTTC
D gene: NA; V gene: TRBV12-3/TRBV12-4; J gene: TRBJ2-5; clone size: NA; CDR3 protein: CASSLTHQETQYF; CDR3 DNA: TGTGCCAGCAGTCTGACACACCAAGAGACCCAGTACTTC
D gene: NA; V gene: TRBV19; J gene: TRBJ2-7; clone size: NA; CDR3 protein: CASSSAGGYRSYEQYF; CDR3 DNA: TGTGCCAGTAGTTCCGCAGGGGGGTATCGCTCCTACGAGCAGTACTTC
D gene: NA; V gene: TRBV24-1; J gene: TRBJ2-7; clone size: once; CDR3 protein: CATRGQPITYEQYF; CDR3 DNA: TGTGCCACCAGGGGCCAGCCAATTACCTACGAGCAGTACTTC
D gene: NA; V gene: TRBV7-2; J gene: TRBJ1-2; clone size: NA; CDR3 protein: CASSLLGTGANYGYTF; CDR3 DNA: TGTGCCAGCAGCTTACTTGGTACGGGGGCTAACTATGGCTACACCTTC
D gene: TRBD1; V gene: TRBV19; J gene: TRBJ2-7; clone size: NA; CDR3 protein: CASSISWDRVFSEQYF; CDR3 DNA: TGTGCCAGTAGTATTTCGTGGGACAGGGTTTTTAGCGAGCAGTACTTC
D gene: TRBD2; V gene: TRBV15; J gene: TRBJ2-3; clone size: once; CDR3 protein: CATSGRVAGGSDTQYF; CDR3 DNA: TGTGCCACCAGCGGACGGGTAGCGGGGGGGTCAGATACGCAGTATTTT